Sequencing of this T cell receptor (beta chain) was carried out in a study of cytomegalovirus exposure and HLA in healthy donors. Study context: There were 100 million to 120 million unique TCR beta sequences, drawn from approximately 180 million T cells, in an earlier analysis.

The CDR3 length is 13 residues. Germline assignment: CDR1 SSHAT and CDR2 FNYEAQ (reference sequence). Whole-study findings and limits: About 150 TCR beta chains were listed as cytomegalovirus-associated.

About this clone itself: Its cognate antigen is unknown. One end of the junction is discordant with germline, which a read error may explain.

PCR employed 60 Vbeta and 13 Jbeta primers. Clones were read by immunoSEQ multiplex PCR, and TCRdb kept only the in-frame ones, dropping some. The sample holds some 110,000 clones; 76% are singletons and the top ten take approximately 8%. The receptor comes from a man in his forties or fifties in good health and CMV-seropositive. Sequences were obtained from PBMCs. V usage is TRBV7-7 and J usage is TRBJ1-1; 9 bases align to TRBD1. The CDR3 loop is CASSRGQGTEAFF. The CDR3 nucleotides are TGTGCTAGCAGCCGGGGACAGGGAACTGAAGCTTTCTTT.